What follows describes a single TCR beta chain. Other DNA sequences of this sample code for an identical CDR3. Seattle's cohort entered during active infection and was followed longitudinally. Only in-frame clones appear in the TCRdb table, and some are missing; sequencing was by immunoSEQ multiplex PCR. Here the sample spans roughly 410,000 clones, about 89% being singletons. The record originates from a study of blood T cell repertoires in COVID-19. CDR1 and CDR2 (germline): MNHEY, SVGAGI. The CDR3 runs to 12 residues. Between the trimmed V and J ends, which lost 6 bases and 2 bases, there was a span of 7 bases.

This rearrangement joins TRBV6-5 to TRBJ1-2; D is uncertain. The material sequenced was peripheral blood. This sequence was found in a woman between 40 and 50 years old with COVID-19, enrolled during active disease. The CDR3 DNA reads as TGTGCCAGCAGCCGAGGGAACTATGGCTACACCTTC. Its protein product is CASSRGNYGYTF.